The 18 T cell receptor beta chains reported below all come from one sample, sequenced in a study of memory CD4+ T cells and cytomegalovirus serostatus. Single viable CD3+CD4+CD8-CD45RO+ cells were sorted as the memory CD4+ T cells. Only in-frame clones appear in the TCRdb table, and some are missing; sequencing was by immunoSEQ multiplex PCR. The repertoire consists of about 25,000 clones, with less than 80% occurring once and the leading ten covering less than 1.2%. The sample taken for sequencing was memory CD4+ T cells from blood. These TCRs come from an adult in good health and CMV-seronegative.

The sample holds one count of this clone. V gene TRBV28 combines with J gene TRBJ2-3, with 9 bases matching TRBD2. Per germline, CDR1 MDHEN and CDR2 SYDVKM. Losses at the gene ends were 2 bases for V and 5 bases for J; bases not matched to a gene: 5. The CDR3 is 15 amino acids. This CDR3 is CASSLAGGPLDTQYF. CDR3 sequence (DNA): TGTGCCAGCAGTTTAGCGGGAGGGCCCCTAGATACGCAGTATTTT.

The rearrangement uses TRBV9 and TRBJ2-7, with TRBD2 identical over 8 bases. This CDR3 contains 14 residues. The V segment lost 0 bases and the J segment 3 bases; nucleotides outside the gene matches: 2. Germline values: CDR1 SGDLS, CDR2 YYNGEE. The CDR3 region has the DNA TGTGCCAGCAGCGTAGCGGGAGGGGGCTACGAGCAGTACTTC. This sequence encodes CASSVAGGGYEQYF. The full variable domain, completed using reference TRBV9 and TRBJ2-7, is DSGVTQTPKHLITATGQRVTLRCSPRSGDLSVYWYQQSLDQGLQFLIQYYNGEERAKGNILERFSAQQFPDLHSELNLSSLELGDSALYFCASSVAGGGYEQYFGPGTRLTVT.

V is TRBV30 and J is TRBJ2-6, with 9 positions matching TRBD1. Germline values: CDR1 GTSNPN, CDR2 SVGIG (reference sequence). The ends lost 5 bases at V and 0 bases at J; junction bases unmatched: 5. The CDR3 is 16 residues long. The CDR3 region is CAWATGGSSGANVLTF. CDR3 DNA sequence: TGTGCCTGGGCGACAGGGGGTAGCTCTGGGGCCAACGTCCTGACTTTC.

The chain combines TRBV2 with TRBJ1-2; D gene ambiguous. V was trimmed by 10 bases and J by 4 bases, leaving 16 bases between them. The CDR3 spans 13 residues. CDR1 and CDR2 (germline): SNHLY, FYNNEI. In nucleotides, the CDR3 is TGTGCCACCGGGTCCAGATCCTCCTATGGCTACACCTTC. This encodes CATGSRSSYGYTF. Variable domain in full (rest from reference TRBV2 and TRBJ1-2): EPEVTQTPSHQVTQMGQEVILRCVPISNHLYFYWYRQILGQKVEFLVSFYNNEISEKSEIFDDQFSVERPDGSNFTLKIRSTKLEDSAMYFCATGSRSSYGYTFGSGTRLTVV.

The V and J genes are TRBV30 and TRBJ1-2; D is uncertain. This CDR3 has 13 residues. Trimming stripped 1 base from V and 3 bases from J, with 9 bases between. Germline CDR1 reads GTSNPN; CDR2 reads SVGIG (reference sequence). The CDR3 nucleotides read TGTGCCTGGAGTGCTCTCGGGGACTATGGCTACACCTTC. The encoded protein is CAWSALGDYGYTF. The variable domain in full, with the rest retrieved from reference TRBV30 and TRBJ1-2, is SQTIHQWPATLVQPVGSPLSLECTVEGTSNPNLYWYRQAAGRGLQLLFYSVGIGQISSEVPQNLSASRPQDRQFILSSKKLLLSDSGFYLCAWSALGDYGYTFGSGTRLTVV.

This clone was recorded only once. This chain joins TRBV2 and TRBJ2-7; the D is unclear. CDR1 is SNHLY, CDR2 FYNNEI, per germline. The CDR3 totals 10 residues. V was pared by 5 bases and J by 3 bases, with 2 bases between. CDR3 protein: CASSLYEQYF. In DNA form, the CDR3 reads TGTGCCAGCAGTCTCTACGAGCAGTACTTC.

Only one count was recorded for this clone. The chain recombines TRBV9 with TRBJ2-3, with 7 bases that match TRBD2. J lost 5 bases, V lost 0 bases, and 3 bases had no gene match. Germline V gene data show CDR1 as SGDLS and CDR2 as YYNGEE. The CDR3 loop spans 14 amino acids. CDR3 sequence: CASSVEVAGDTQYF. CDR3 DNA: TGTGCCAGCAGCGTAGAGGTAGCGGGAGATACGCAGTATTTT.

The gene calls are TRBV19 and TRBJ2-2; 11 nucleotides line up with TRBD2. Germline V gene lookup returns CDR1 LNHDA and CDR2 SQIVND (reference sequence). Trimming removed 4 bases from V and 7 bases from J; junction bases left unmatched: 5. The CDR3 has 15 amino acids. CDR3 residues: CASSRLAGTSGELFF. CDR3 in DNA: TGTGCCAGTAGTAGACTAGCGGGGACTAGCGGGGAGCTGTTTTTT.

CDR3 sequence (DNA): TGTGCCACCAGCAGAGACTACCCTAGTTCTGCCCAGCATTTT. It codes for CATSRDYPSSAQHF. The V gene is TRBV15, the J gene TRBJ1-5, with D uncertain. The CDR3 runs 14 residues. Trimming pared 0 bases from V and 11 bases from J, leaving 14 bases between. Germline CDR1 is LNHNV and CDR2 is YYDKDF (reference sequence).

This clone was seen once. V and J are TRBV10-3 and TRBJ2-3; 13 bases are a match to TRBD2. The CDR3 has 15 residues. Losses at the gene ends were 6 bases for V and 2 bases for J; bases not matched to a gene: 2. Germline values: CDR1 ENHRY, CDR2 SYGVKD. This chain's CDR3 is CAISGLAGVTDTQYF. The CDR3 coding sequence is TGTGCCATCAGCGGACTAGCGGGGGTCACAGATACGCAGTATTTT.

The chain has TRBV5-1 and TRBJ2-5, with D possibly called TRBD1 or TRBD2 (6 bases each). Germline loops: CDR1 SGHRS, CDR2 YFSETQ. The CDR3 totals 13 residues. Trimming removed 4 bases from V and 5 bases from J, with 12 bases in between. The CDR3 sequence is CASSTQGRETQYF. The CDR3 DNA reads as TGCGCCAGCAGCACCCAGGGGAGGGAGACCCAGTACTTC.

This rearrangement joins TRBV7-2 to TRBJ2-3, with D maybe TRBD1 (6 bases). Looked up from germline, CDR1 is SGHTA and CDR2 is FQGNSA. V was trimmed by 9 bases and J by 5 bases, leaving 15 bases between them. The CDR3 is made up of 13 amino acids. CDR3 in DNA: TGTGCCAGTAAGCACAGGGTGCAAGATACGCAGTATTTT. Encoded protein: CASKHRVQDTQYF.

A few counts support this clone. The V and J genes are TRBV7-8 and TRBJ2-3; TRBD2 agrees at 10 bases. Germline assignment: CDR1 SGHVS and CDR2 FQNEAQ. V trimming: 0 bases; J trimming: 6 bases; junction bases outside the gene matches: 6. The CDR3 is 16 amino acids. The CDR3 DNA reads TGTGCCAGCAGCTTAGCGTCGGGACTAGCGAGCGATACGCAGTATTTT. Translation: CASSLASGLASDTQYF.

The rearrangement links TRBV2 to TRBJ2-3, with D perhaps TRBD1 or TRBD2 (5 bases each). From germline, CDR1 is SNHLY and CDR2 FYNNEI. The V end was cut by 9 bases, the J end by 0 bases, with 10 bases between. The CDR3 covers 13 residues. The CDR3, as DNA: TGTGCCAGTCCGGGACCCAGCACAGATACGCAGTATTTT. It encodes CASPGPSTDTQYF.

The sample holds one count of this clone. The chain employs TRBV6-5 and TRBJ1-1; D not certain. Germline assignment: CDR1 MNHEY and CDR2 SVGAGI. Trimming removed 4 bases from V and 0 bases from J, with 15 bases in between. The CDR3 covers 16 residues. The CDR3 protein is CASSSNTNRLNTEAFF. In DNA form, the CDR3 reads TGTGCCAGCAGTTCCAACACAAATCGGCTGAACACTGAAGCTTTCTTT.

The J gene is TRBJ1-5, the V gene TRBV9, with 7 bases aligning to TRBD1. The J segment lost 2 bases and the V segment lost 4 bases, leaving 3 bases of the junction unmatched. CDR1 and CDR2 from the germline V gene are SGDLS and YYNGEE. This CDR3 contains 14 residues. The CDR3: CASSSGQGNQPQHF. CDR3 nucleotide sequence: TGTGCCAGCAGCTCAGGACAGGGCAATCAGCCCCAGCATTTT.

This sequence joins TRBV5-4 and TRBJ2-4, with 8 bases aligning to TRBD1. Germline V gives CDR1 SGHNT, CDR2 YYREEE (reference sequence). The J segment lost 3 bases and the V segment lost 5 bases, leaving 7 bases of the junction unmatched. This CDR3 contains 15 residues. CDR3 bases: TGTGCCAGCAGAGACGGACAGGGTGGCAAAAACATTCAGTACTTC. Its translation: CASRDGQGGKNIQYF. The full variable domain, with the rest looked up from reference TRBV5-4 and TRBJ2-4, is ETGVTQSPTHLIKTRGQQVTLRCSSQSGHNTVSWYQQALGQGPQFIFQYYREEENGRGNFPPRFSGLQFPNYSSELNVNALELDDSALYLCASRDGQGGKNIQYFGAGTRLSVL.

The chain has TRBV11-2 and TRBJ2-1, with TRBD2 matching 9 bases. V lost 2 bases, J lost 9 bases, and 8 bases stayed unmatched. Germline values: CDR1 SGHAT, CDR2 FQNNGV. CDR3 length equals 15 residues. As DNA, the CDR3 is TGTGCCAGCAGCTTATCCGGAGCGGGAGGCCCTGAGCAGTTCTTC. This codes for CASSLSGAGGPEQFF.